These T cell receptor beta chains were read from a single sample in a study of CD8 T cells in Susac syndrome. TCRdb independently ran MiXCR on the immunoSEQ multiplex PCR reads; one entry per CDR3 protein. In the table there are around 170,000 distinct CDR3 sequences, 92% of which are singletons. Sequenced input: CD4+ T cells from PBMCs. Source of these receptors: a human donor in good health. Both conserved end residues are trimmed from each CDR3.

TRBV11-2 ASSLDRGLEAF
TRBV20-1 SAPSIRNTDTQY
TRBV29-1 SDLGLAGGNEQF
TRBV20-1 SAPLGGGREQY
TRBV20-1 SARPGLVRTDTQY
TRBV29-1 SVEKDADYNEQF
TRBV20-1 SAPDWGGSTDTQY
TRBV29-1 SVVTAEAF
TRBV9 ASSASGGYEKLF
TRBV7-2 ASSPYGQQAPYNEQF
TRBV28 ASSSGPYEQY
TRBV5-1 ASRGQGLDNEQF
TRBV5-6 ASSLRGIFDNEQF
TRBV29-1 SVRARGLVEQY
TRBV20-1 SAVLGGPTDTQY
TRBV9 ASSVRKAGGPREQY
TRBV9 ASSVSAGLFYEQY
TRBV19 ASSIVSGGDTEAF
TRBV19 ASSWWHQPQH